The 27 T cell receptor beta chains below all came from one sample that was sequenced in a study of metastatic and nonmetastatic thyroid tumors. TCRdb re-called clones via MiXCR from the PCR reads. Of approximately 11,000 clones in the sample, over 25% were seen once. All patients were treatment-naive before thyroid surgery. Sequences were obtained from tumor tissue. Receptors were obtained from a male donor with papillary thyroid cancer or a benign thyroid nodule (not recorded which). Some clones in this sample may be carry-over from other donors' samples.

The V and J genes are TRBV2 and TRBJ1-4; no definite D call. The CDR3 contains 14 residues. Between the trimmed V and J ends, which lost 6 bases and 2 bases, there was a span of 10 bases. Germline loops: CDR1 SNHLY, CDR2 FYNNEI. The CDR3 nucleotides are TGTGCCAGCAGGGGAGGATGGACTAATGAAAAACTGTTTTTT. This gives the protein CASRGGWTNEKLFF.

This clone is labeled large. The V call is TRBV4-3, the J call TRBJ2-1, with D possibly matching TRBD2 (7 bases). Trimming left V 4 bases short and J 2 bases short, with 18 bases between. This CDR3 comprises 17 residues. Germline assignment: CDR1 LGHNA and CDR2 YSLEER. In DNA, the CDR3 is TGCGCCAGCAGCCCTTCTGGGGGGGGCTACACCTACAATGAGCAGTTCTTC. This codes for CASSPSGGGYTYNEQFF.

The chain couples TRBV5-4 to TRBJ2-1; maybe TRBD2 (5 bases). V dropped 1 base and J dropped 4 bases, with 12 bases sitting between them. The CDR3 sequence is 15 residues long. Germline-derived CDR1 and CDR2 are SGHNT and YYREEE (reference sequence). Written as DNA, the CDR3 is TGTGCCAGCAGCTTGCCCAGCGGAGCGTACAATGAGCAGTTCTTC. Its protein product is CASSLPSGAYNEQFF. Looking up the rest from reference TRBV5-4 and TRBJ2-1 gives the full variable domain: ETGVTQSPTHLIKTRGQQVTLRCSSQSGHNTVSWYQQALGQGPQFIFQYYREEENGRGNFPPRFSGLQFPNYSSELNVNALELDDSALYLCASSLPSGAYNEQFFGPGTRLTVL.

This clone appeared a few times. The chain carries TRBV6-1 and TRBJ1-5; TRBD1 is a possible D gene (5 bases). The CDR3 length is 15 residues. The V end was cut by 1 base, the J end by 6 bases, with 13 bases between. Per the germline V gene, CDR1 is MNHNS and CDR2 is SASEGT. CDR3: CASSEGQGWSQPQHF. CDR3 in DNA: TGTGCCAGCAGTGAAGGCCAGGGTTGGAGTCAGCCCCAGCATTTT.

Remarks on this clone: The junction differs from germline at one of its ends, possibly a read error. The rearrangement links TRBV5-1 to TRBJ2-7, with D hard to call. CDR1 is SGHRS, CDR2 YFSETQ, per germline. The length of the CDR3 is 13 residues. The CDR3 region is CAGSDGFSHEQYF. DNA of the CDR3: TGCGCCGGCAGCGACGGTTTCAGCCACGAGCAGTACTTC.

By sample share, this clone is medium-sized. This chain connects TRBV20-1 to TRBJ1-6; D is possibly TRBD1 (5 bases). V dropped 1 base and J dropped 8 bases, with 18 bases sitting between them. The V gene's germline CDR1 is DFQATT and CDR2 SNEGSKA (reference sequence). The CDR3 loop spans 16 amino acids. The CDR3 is CSARAQHQGGDSPLHF. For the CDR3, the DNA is TGCAGTGCTAGAGCTCAACATCAGGGTGGGGATTCACCCCTCCACTTT.

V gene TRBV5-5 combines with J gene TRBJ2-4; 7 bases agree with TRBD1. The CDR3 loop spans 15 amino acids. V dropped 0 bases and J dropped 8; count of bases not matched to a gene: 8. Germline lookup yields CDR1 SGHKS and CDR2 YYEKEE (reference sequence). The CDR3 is CASSLDWGQLYIQYF. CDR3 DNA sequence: TGTGCCAGCAGCTTGGATTGGGGACAGTTGTACATTCAGTACTTC.

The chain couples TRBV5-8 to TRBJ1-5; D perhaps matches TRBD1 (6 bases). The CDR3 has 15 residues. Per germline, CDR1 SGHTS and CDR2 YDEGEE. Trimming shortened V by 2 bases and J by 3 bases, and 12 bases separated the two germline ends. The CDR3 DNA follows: TGTGCCAGCAGCTTCCGACGGGACACCAATCAGCCCCAGCATTTT. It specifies CASSFRRDTNQPQHF. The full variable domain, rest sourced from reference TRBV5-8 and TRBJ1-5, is EAGVTQSPTHLIKTRGQQATLRCSPISGHTSVYWYQQALGLGLQFLLWYDEGEERNRGNFPPRFSGRQFPNYSSELNVNALELEDSALYLCASSFRRDTNQPQHFGDGTRLSIL.

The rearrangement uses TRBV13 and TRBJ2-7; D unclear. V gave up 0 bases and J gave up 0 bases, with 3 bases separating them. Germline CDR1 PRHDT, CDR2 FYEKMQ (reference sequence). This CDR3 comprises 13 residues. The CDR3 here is CASSLGISYEQYF. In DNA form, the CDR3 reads TGTGCCAGCAGCTTAGGGATCTCCTACGAGCAGTACTTC.

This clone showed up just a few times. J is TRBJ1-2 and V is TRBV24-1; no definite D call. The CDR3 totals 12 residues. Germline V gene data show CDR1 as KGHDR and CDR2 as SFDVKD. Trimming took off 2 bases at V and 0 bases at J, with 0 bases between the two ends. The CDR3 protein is CATSDSNYGYTF. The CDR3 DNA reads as TGTGCCACCAGTGATTCTAACTATGGCTACACCTTC.

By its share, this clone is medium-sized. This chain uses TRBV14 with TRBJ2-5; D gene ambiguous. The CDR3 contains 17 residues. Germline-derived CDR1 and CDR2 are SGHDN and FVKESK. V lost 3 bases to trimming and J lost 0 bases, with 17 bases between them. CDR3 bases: TGTGCCAGCAGCCACTCCGAGACCACCCCCGACCAAGAGACCCAGTACTTC. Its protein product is CASSHSETTPDQETQYF.

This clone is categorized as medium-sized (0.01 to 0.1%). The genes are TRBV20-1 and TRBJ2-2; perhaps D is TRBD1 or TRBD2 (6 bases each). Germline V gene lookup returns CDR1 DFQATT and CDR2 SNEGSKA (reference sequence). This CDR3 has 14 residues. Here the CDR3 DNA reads TGCTCCGCTCTTGAACAGGGAGGCACCGGGGAGCTGTTTTTT. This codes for CSALEQGGTGELFF.

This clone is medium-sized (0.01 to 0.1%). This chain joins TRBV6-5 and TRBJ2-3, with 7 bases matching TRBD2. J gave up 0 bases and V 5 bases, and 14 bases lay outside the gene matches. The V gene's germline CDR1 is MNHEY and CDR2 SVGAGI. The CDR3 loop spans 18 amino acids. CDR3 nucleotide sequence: TGTGCCAGCAGTCTCGGGATAGCGGGTGTAACTAGCACAGATACGCAGTATTTT. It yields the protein CASSLGIAGVTSTDTQYF.

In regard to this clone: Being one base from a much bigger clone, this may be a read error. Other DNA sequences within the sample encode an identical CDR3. The CDR3 sequence is CASSRRSTDTQYF. In DNA, the CDR3 is TGTGCCAGCAGCCGGCGCAGCACAGATACGCAGTATTTT. V and J are TRBV11-3 and TRBJ2-3, with D unclear. The V and J ends lost 5 bases and 0 bases respectively, with 6 bases between them. The V gene's germline CDR1 is SGHNT and CDR2 YENEEA. The CDR3 consists of 13 residues.

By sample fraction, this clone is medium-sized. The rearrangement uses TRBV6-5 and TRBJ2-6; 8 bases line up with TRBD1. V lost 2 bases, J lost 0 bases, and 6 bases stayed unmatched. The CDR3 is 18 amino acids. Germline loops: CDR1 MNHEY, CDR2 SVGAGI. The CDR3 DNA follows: TGTGCCAGCAGTTACCGTGGACAGGGCCCCTCTGGGGCCAACGTCCTGACTTTC. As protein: CASSYRGQGPSGANVLTF.

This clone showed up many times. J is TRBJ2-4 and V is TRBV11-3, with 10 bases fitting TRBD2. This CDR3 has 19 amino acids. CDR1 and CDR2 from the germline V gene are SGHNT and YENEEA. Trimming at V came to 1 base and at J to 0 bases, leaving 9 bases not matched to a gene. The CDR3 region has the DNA TGTGCCAGCAGCTTAGGTGGGACTAGCGCTCTTCAAGCCAAAAACATTCAGTACTTC. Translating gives CASSLGGTSALQAKNIQYF.

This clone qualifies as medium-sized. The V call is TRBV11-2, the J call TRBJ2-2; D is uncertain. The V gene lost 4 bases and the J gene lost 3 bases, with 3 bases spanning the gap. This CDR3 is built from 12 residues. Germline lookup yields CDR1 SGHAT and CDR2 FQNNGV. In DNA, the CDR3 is TGTGCCAGCAGCTATCACACCGGGGAGCTGTTTTTT. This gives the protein CASSYHTGELFF.

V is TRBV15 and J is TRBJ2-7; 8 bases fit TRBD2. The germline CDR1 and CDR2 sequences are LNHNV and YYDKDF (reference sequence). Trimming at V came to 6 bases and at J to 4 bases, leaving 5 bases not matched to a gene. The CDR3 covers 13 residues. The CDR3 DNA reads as TGTGCCACCAGGAGCGGGAGTGTTTACGAGCAGTACTTC. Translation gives CATRSGSVYEQYF. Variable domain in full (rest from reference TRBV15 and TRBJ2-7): DAMVIQNPRYQVTQFGKPVTLSCSQTLNHNVMYWYQQKSSQAPKLLFHYYDKDFNNEADTPDNFQSRRPNTSFCFLDIRSPGLGDTAMYLCATRSGSVYEQYFGPGTRLTVT.

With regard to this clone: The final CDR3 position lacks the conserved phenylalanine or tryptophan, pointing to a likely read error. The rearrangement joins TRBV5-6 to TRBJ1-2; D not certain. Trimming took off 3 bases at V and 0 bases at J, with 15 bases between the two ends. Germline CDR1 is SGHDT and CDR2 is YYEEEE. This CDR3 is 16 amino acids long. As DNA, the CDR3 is TGTGCCAGCAGCTCTACTAAACAAGGGACTAACTATGGCTACACCATC. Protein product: CASSSTKQGTNYGYTI.

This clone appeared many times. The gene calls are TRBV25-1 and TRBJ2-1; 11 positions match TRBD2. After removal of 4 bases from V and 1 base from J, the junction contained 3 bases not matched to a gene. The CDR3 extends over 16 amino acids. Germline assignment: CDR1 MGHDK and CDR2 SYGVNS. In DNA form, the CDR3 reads TGTGCCAGCAGTGGTAGCGGGAGGGGGTCCTACAATGAGCAGTTCTTC. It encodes CASSGSGRGSYNEQFF. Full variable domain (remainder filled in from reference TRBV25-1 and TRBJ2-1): EADIYQTPRYLVIGTGKKITLECSQTMGHDKMYWYQQDPGMELHLIHYSYGVNSTEKGDLSSESTVSRIRTEHFPLTLESARPSHTSQYLCASSGSGRGSYNEQFFGPGTRLTVL.

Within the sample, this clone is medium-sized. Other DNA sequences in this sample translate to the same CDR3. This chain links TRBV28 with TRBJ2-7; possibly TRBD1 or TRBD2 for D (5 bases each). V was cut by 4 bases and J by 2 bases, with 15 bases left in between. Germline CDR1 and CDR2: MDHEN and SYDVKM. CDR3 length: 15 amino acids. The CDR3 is CASSSAGTGTYEQYF. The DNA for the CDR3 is TGTGCCAGCAGTTCAGCCGGGACGGGGACCTACGAGCAGTACTTC.

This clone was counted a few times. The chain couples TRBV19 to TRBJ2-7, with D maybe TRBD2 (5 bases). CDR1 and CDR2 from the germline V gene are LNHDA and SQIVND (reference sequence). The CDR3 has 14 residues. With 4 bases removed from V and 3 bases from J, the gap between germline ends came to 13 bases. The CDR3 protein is CASSTAGNFYEQYF. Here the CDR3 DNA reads TGTGCCAGTAGTACTGCCGGGAATTTCTACGAGCAGTACTTC.

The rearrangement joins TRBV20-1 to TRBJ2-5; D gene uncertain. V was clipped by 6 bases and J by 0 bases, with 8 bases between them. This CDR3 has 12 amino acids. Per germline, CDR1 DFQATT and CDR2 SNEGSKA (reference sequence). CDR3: CSAAPDQETQYF. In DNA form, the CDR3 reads TGCAGTGCCGCCCCGGACCAAGAGACCCAGTACTTC.

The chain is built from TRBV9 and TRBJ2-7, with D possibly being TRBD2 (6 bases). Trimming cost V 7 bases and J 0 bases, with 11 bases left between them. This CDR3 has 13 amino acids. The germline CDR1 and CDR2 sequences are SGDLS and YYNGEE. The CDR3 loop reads CASSPSDSYEQYF. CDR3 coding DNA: TGTGCCAGCTCTCCTAGCGACTCCTACGAGCAGTACTTC.

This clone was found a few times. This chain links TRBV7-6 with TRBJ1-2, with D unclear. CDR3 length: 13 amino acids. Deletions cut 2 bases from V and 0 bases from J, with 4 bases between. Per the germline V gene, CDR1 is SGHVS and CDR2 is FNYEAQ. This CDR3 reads CASSLYPNYGYTF. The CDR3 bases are TGTGCCAGCAGCTTATATCCTAACTATGGCTACACCTTC.

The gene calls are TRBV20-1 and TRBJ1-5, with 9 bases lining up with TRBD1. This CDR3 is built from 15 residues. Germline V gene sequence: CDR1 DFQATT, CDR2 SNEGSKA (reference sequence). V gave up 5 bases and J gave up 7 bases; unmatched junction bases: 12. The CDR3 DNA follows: TGCAGTGCTCTGAACGGACAGGGGCTGGGGCAGCCCCAGCATTTT. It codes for CSALNGQGLGQPQHF.

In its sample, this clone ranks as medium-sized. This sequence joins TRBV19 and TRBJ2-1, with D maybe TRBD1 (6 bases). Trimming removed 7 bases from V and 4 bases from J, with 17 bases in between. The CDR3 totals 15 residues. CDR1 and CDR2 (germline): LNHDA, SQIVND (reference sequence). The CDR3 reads CASTNYGQSYNEQFF. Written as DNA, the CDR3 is TGTGCCAGTACTAACTATGGACAGTCTTACAATGAGCAGTTCTTC.